The 21 T cell receptor beta chains presented below share a single source sample, sequenced in a study of OX40 agonist ivuxolimab in advanced cancers. The assay was immunoSEQ multiplex PCR, and TCRdb's table has in-frame clones only and misses some. The sample includes some 60,000 clones, about 91% of them seen just once. Sample: CD4+ or CD8+ T cells sorted from blood, taken in a trial of the OX40 agonist ivuxolimab. The receptors stem from an adult with an advanced solid tumor such as melanoma, head and neck, liver or kidney cancer.

The chain recombines TRBV18 with TRBJ2-1; D is perhaps TRBD2 (6 bases). This CDR3 region has 16 residues. Trimming took off 1 base at V and 3 bases at J, with 13 bases between the two ends. Per the germline V gene, CDR1 is KGHSH and CDR2 is LQKENI. The CDR3 sequence: CASSPRRGEDYNEQFF. DNA for the CDR3: TGTGCCAGCTCACCACGGCGAGGGGAGGACTACAATGAGCAGTTCTTC.

The rearrangement links TRBV9 to TRBJ1-3; tentatively, D is TRBD1 (6 bases). CDR1 and CDR2 from the germline V gene are SGDLS and YYNGEE. CDR3 length equals 18 residues. Trimming pared 2 bases from V and 0 bases from J, leaving 18 bases between. For the CDR3, the DNA is TGTGCCAGCAGCGTTTCCCCGGACAGCTTGGACTCTGGAAACACCATATATTTT. Translating gives CASSVSPDSLDSGNTIYF.

The chain is built from TRBV28 and TRBJ1-6; weak D call: TRBD1 (6 bases). Germline V gives CDR1 MDHEN, CDR2 SYDVKM. The V gene lost 7 bases and the J gene lost 7 bases, with 14 bases spanning the gap. The CDR3 totals 14 residues. The DNA of the CDR3 is TGTGCCAGCACCTTAGGGGGAGGGAATTCACCCCTCCACTTT. Amino acid sequence: CASTLGGGNSPLHF.

V and J are TRBV11-2 and TRBJ2-7; D is unresolved. CDR3 size: 13 residues. V lost 2 bases and J lost 6, with 11 bases in between. The germline V gene has CDR1 SGHAT and CDR2 FQNNGV. In DNA form, the CDR3 reads TGTGCCAGCAGCTTACAAGGTTCGAGCGAGCAGTACTTC. This sequence encodes CASSLQGSSEQYF.

This chain connects TRBV6-1 to TRBJ2-7; possibly TRBD1 for D (5 bases). V lost 8 bases and J lost 6, with 20 bases in between. Germline V gene lookup returns CDR1 MNHNS and CDR2 SASEGT. This CDR3 has 14 amino acids. CDR3 DNA sequence: TGTGCCAGCTCTCATAGGGGCCAGGGCACCGAGCAGTACTTC. This codes for CASSHRGQGTEQYF.

The chain employs TRBV7-2 and TRBJ2-2, with D tentatively TRBD1 or TRBD2 (6 bases each). The CDR3 loop spans 16 amino acids. Trimming shortened V by 1 base and J by 4 bases, and 13 bases separated the two germline ends. The V gene's germline CDR1 is SGHTA and CDR2 FQGNSA. The CDR3 sequence is CASSLDRGEFTGELFF. In DNA, the CDR3 is TGTGCCAGCAGCTTAGATAGGGGGGAGTTCACCGGGGAGCTGTTTTTT.

This clone appeared a single time. The chain is built from TRBV5-6 and TRBJ2-6; D is uncertain. This CDR3 is built from 15 residues. Looked up from germline, CDR1 is SGHDT and CDR2 is YYEEEE. V lost 4 bases and J lost 4, with 12 bases in between. This CDR3 is CASSRDISGANVLTF. The CDR3 DNA reads TGTGCCAGCAGCAGAGACATTTCCGGGGCCAACGTCCTGACTTTC.

J is TRBJ2-1 and V is TRBV2; TRBD2 matches 10 bases. J was trimmed by 7 bases and V by 6 bases; bases with no gene match: 12. The germline gives CDR1 SNHLY, CDR2 FYNNEI. The CDR3 consists of 16 residues. The CDR3 region has the DNA TGTGCCAGCAGCCCCACTCGAGCGGGGGGGGGAAATGAGCAGTTCTTC. Translation: CASSPTRAGGGNEQFF. Using reference TRBV2 and TRBJ2-1 for the parts outside the CDR3, the full variable domain is EPEVTQTPSHQVTQMGQEVILRCVPISNHLYFYWYRQILGQKVEFLVSFYNNEISEKSEIFDDQFSVERPDGSNFTLKIRSTKLEDSAMYFCASSPTRAGGGNEQFFGPGTRLTVL.

The rearrangement joins TRBV4-1 to TRBJ2-3, with D hard to call. The V gene's germline CDR1 is MGHRA and CDR2 YSYEKL. The germline V and J ends were trimmed by 0 bases and 6 bases, with 16 bases remaining between them. The CDR3 consists of 16 residues. CDR3 coding DNA: TGCGCCAGCAGCCAAGAATGGGTAGGCGTCCCGGATACGCAGTATTTT. Translation gives CASSQEWVGVPDTQYF.

The V call is TRBV5-1, the J call TRBJ2-7; TRBD1 matches at 9 bases. This CDR3 has 14 amino acids. The germline V gene has CDR1 SGHRS and CDR2 YFSETQ. V shed 3 bases, J shed 7 bases, and the junction held 8 bases outside the gene matches. This chain's CDR3 is CASSYSGQGGEQYF. The CDR3 coding sequence is TGCGCCAGCAGCTACTCGGGACAGGGAGGGGAGCAGTACTTC.

The rearrangement joins TRBV6-5 to TRBJ1-4, with 7 bases that match TRBD1. Germline CDR1 and CDR2: MNHEY and SVGAGI. The J segment lost 5 bases and the V segment lost 5 bases, leaving 8 bases of the junction unmatched. The CDR3 runs to 15 residues. The CDR3 loop is CASSPLQGGNEKLFF. CDR3 sequence (DNA): TGTGCCAGCAGTCCACTCCAGGGGGGGAATGAAAAACTGTTTTTT.

The gene calls are TRBV28 and TRBJ2-1; D is unresolved. Trimming took off 6 bases at V and 4 bases at J, with 4 bases between the two ends. The CDR3 is 11 residues long. Germline CDR1 MDHEN, CDR2 SYDVKM. In nucleotides, the CDR3 is TGTGCCAGCAGCGATTACAATGAGCAGTTCTTC. Protein: CASSDYNEQFF.

The chain carries TRBV7-9 and TRBJ2-7; 7 bases map to TRBD2. The CDR3 consists of 14 residues. The V segment lost 4 bases and the J segment 6 bases; nucleotides outside the gene matches: 9. Germline CDR1 reads SEHNR; CDR2 reads FQNEAQ (reference sequence). The CDR3 DNA reads as TGTGCCAGCAGCTGGGGGGGAGGTCTCAGCGAGCAGTACTTC. Residues: CASSWGGGLSEQYF.

The rearrangement uses TRBV5-4 and TRBJ2-2; possible D gene TRBD1, 5 bases. This CDR3 is 14 amino acids long. V shed 3 bases and J shed 6 bases, with 12 bases lying between them. The germline V gene has CDR1 SGHNT and CDR2 YYREEE (reference sequence). The CDR3 nucleotides are TGTGCCAGCAGCTCTCAGGGATCTTCCGGGGAGCTGTTTTTT. It yields the protein CASSSQGSSGELFF.

V usage is TRBV6-5 and J usage is TRBJ1-1; D unclear. The CDR3 is 13 residues long. Germline CDR1 and CDR2: MNHEY and SVGAGI. Trimming took off 6 bases at V and 2 bases at J, with 10 bases between the two ends. DNA for the CDR3: TGTGCCAGCAGGCGGGTTCAAAACACTGAAGCTTTCTTT. Amino acid sequence: CASRRVQNTEAFF.

The chain couples TRBV19 to TRBJ1-5; D might be TRBD1 (5 bases). The V gene lost 5 bases and the J gene lost 0 bases, with 8 bases spanning the gap. This CDR3 spans 14 amino acids. Germline lookup yields CDR1 LNHDA and CDR2 SQIVND (reference sequence). CDR3 bases: TGTGCCAGTAGTGGGACCTATAGCAATCAGCCCCAGCATTTT. It is translated as CASSGTYSNQPQHF.

The gene calls are TRBV28 and TRBJ1-6; D perhaps matches TRBD1 (5 bases). The CDR3 extends over 12 amino acids. V gave up 4 bases and J gave up 7 bases, with 5 bases separating them. CDR1 is MDHEN, CDR2 SYDVKM, per germline. This CDR3 reads CASSWGNSPLHF. CDR3 bases: TGTGCCAGCAGTTGGGGGAATTCACCCCTCCACTTT. Full variable domain (outside the CDR3, taken from reference TRBV28 and TRBJ1-6): DVKVTQSSRYLVKRTGEKVFLECVQDMDHENMFWYRQDPGLGLRLIYFSYDVKMKEKGDIPEGYSVSREKKERFSLILESASTNQTSMYLCASSWGNSPLHFGNGTRLTVT.

This clone is a singleton in its sample. The rearrangement links TRBV28 to TRBJ1-2, with 10 bases identical to TRBD1. The length of the CDR3 is 15 residues. From germline, CDR1 is MDHEN and CDR2 SYDVKM. Trimming removed 6 bases from V and 3 bases from J; junction bases left unmatched: 7. In DNA form, the CDR3 reads TGTGCCAGCAGCACGACAGGGGGCGACCACTATGGCTACACCTTC. Its translation is CASSTTGGDHYGYTF.

The genes are TRBV19 and TRBJ2-2; D possibly matches TRBD1 or TRBD2 (5 bases each). Trimming took 5 bases from V and 4 from J, leaving 11 bases between them. The CDR3 is 14 residues long. Germline V lookup: CDR1 LNHDA, CDR2 SQIVND (reference sequence). CDR3 in amino acids: CASSPWDRTGELFF. Written as DNA, the CDR3 is TGTGCCAGTAGTCCGTGGGACCGCACCGGGGAGCTGTTTTTT.

The J gene is TRBJ1-2, the V gene TRBV19, with 8 positions matching TRBD1. Germline V gene lookup returns CDR1 LNHDA and CDR2 SQIVND (reference sequence). There are 14 residues in the CDR3. V lost 9 bases, J lost 5 bases, and 11 bases stayed unmatched. The CDR3 region is CASRDGQGGYGYTF. The CDR3 region has the DNA TGTGCCAGCAGAGACGGACAGGGAGGATATGGCTACACCTTC.

The CDR3 DNA sequence: TGTGCCAGCTCTACTCAAAGAGCCAAAAACATTCAGTACTTC. It encodes CASSTQRAKNIQYF. The chain recombines TRBV6-6 with TRBJ2-4; D remains ambiguous. CDR1 and CDR2 from the germline V gene are MNHNY and SVGAGI (reference sequence). V gave up 8 bases and J gave up 0 bases, with 11 bases separating them. CDR3 length equals 14 residues.